The next 11 T cell receptor beta chains were all read from a single sample in a study of cytomegalovirus exposure and HLA in healthy donors. 13 Jbeta primers and 60 Vbeta primers were used for the PCR. Data came from immunoSEQ multiplex PCR; TCRdb stores just in-frame clones and leaves some out. The table shows 200,000 or so clones, with over 75% occurring only once. Sequencing was done on a sample of PBMCs. Every receptor here comes from a boy under 10 years old in good health and CMV-seronegative.

This rearrangement joins TRBV7-9 to TRBJ2-7; maybe TRBD1 (5 bases). CDR3 length: 14 amino acids. CDR1 is SEHNR, CDR2 FQNEAQ, per germline (reference sequence). Trimming cost V 4 bases and J 4 bases, with 14 bases left between them. Here the CDR3 reads CASSSVVGEYEQYF. Here the CDR3 DNA reads TGTGCCAGCAGCTCCGTGGTAGGGGAATACGAGCAGTACTTC. Looking up the rest from reference TRBV7-9 and TRBJ2-7 gives the full variable domain: DTGVSQNPRHKITKRGQNVTFRCDPISEHNRLYWYRQTLGQGPEFLTYFQNEAQLEKSRLLSDRFSAERPKGSFSTLEIQRTEQGDSAMYLCASSSVVGEYEQYFGPGTRLTVT.

The chain recombines TRBV27 with TRBJ2-1; 12 nucleotides line up with TRBD2. Germline CDR1 is MNHEY and CDR2 is SMNVEV (reference sequence). The CDR3 is made up of 15 amino acids. V lost 4 bases to trimming and J lost 5 bases; unmatched junction nucleotides: 3. For the CDR3, the DNA is TGTGCCAGCAGTTACTGGACTAGCGGGGACAATGAGCAGTTCTTC. Amino acid sequence: CASSYWTSGDNEQFF.

This sequence joins TRBV7-9 and TRBJ1-1; the D gene is possibly TRBD1 (5 bases). The ends were cut back, 1 base at V and 5 bases at J, with 20 bases in the middle. The CDR3 totals 17 residues. CDR1 SEHNR and CDR2 FQNEAQ come from the germline V gene (reference sequence). The CDR3 region is CASSLEAWGRRWTEAFF. In nucleotides, the CDR3 is TGTGCCAGCAGCTTAGAGGCGTGGGGCCGACGGTGGACTGAAGCTTTCTTT.

This chain uses TRBV18 with TRBJ2-1; 8 positions agree with TRBD2. The ends lost 1 base at V and 5 bases at J; junction bases unmatched: 16. The CDR3 loop spans 19 amino acids. CDR1 KGHSH and CDR2 LQKENI come from the germline V gene. This CDR3 reads CASSPLLRRRGTRDNEQFF. The DNA of the CDR3 is TGTGCCAGCTCACCACTGCTTCGGCGTCGGGGGACTAGGGACAATGAGCAGTTCTTC.

J is TRBJ2-5 and V is TRBV27; 11 nucleotides align to TRBD2. This CDR3 contains 13 residues. The V gene end was trimmed by 5 bases and the J gene end by 5 bases; junction bases not matched to a gene: 1. Per germline, CDR1 MNHEY and CDR2 SMNVEV (reference sequence). The CDR3 DNA reads TGTGCCAGCAGTCCTAGCGGGGGGGAGACCCAGTACTTC. Translated: CASSPSGGETQYF.

The V gene is TRBV5-1, the J gene TRBJ1-1; D perhaps matches TRBD1 (5 bases). From germline, CDR1 is SGHRS and CDR2 YFSETQ. The CDR3 extends over 13 amino acids. V gave up 4 bases and J gave up 3 bases, with 10 bases separating them. The chain's CDR3 is CASSVSGYTEAFF. In DNA, the CDR3 is TGCGCCAGCAGCGTGTCAGGGTACACTGAAGCTTTCTTT.

V is TRBV6-5 and J is TRBJ2-2; 7 bases line up with TRBD2. CDR3 length equals 16 residues. After removal of 0 bases from V and 4 bases from J, the junction contained 5 bases not matched to a gene. CDR1 is MNHEY, CDR2 SVGAGI, per germline. The CDR3: CASSYSAGSFTGELFF. The CDR3 DNA sequence: TGTGCCAGCAGTTACTCAGCGGGGAGTTTCACCGGGGAGCTGTTTTTT.

The chain combines TRBV25-1 with TRBJ2-1, with 10 bases identical to TRBD2. The CDR3 has 14 residues. Germline CDR1 and CDR2: MGHDK and SYGVNS. V shed 6 bases and J 4 bases; nucleotides not matched to a gene: 3. The CDR3 sequence: CASRSAGGYNEQFF. The CDR3 DNA is TGTGCCAGCAGGTCAGCGGGGGGGTACAATGAGCAGTTCTTC.

CDR3 in DNA: TGTGCCAGCAGTGAAGAAAAGGGGTTGGGCGGGGAGCTGTTTTTT. It encodes CASSEEKGLGGELFF. The chain uses TRBV6-1 and TRBJ2-2; D might be TRBD1 (5 bases). The CDR3 extends over 15 amino acids. V lost 1 base to trimming and J lost 7 bases, with 13 bases between them. CDR1 is MNHNS and CDR2 is SASEGT in the germline V gene.

The chain has TRBV5-4 and TRBJ2-7, with D perhaps matching TRBD1 (6 bases). The CDR3 totals 15 residues. Trimming removed 1 base from V and 0 bases from J, with 11 bases in between. The germline V gene has CDR1 SGHNT and CDR2 YYREEE (reference sequence). Here the CDR3 DNA reads TGTGCCAGCAGCTTGCCGAGGGGGAGCTCCTACGAGCAGTACTTC. Translated, it gives CASSLPRGSSYEQYF.

The genes are TRBV7-2 and TRBJ2-1; 10 nucleotides line up with TRBD2. This CDR3 spans 16 amino acids. Trimming cost V 1 base and J 4 bases; bases outside gene matches: 4. CDR1 is SGHTA, CDR2 FQGNSA, per germline. In nucleotides, the CDR3 is TGTGCCAGCAGCTTAGATAGCGGGGGGACTTACAATGAGCAGTTCTTC. Amino acids: CASSLDSGGTYNEQFF.